This T cell receptor (beta chain) was sequenced during a study of shared clonotypes between healthy human individuals. The study, taken as a whole, reports: Large sequencing depth failed to make sorted-subset sequencing complete, rarefaction showed. Naive subsets typically showed greater estimated richness than memory subsets.

Clones were sequenced by immunoSEQ multiplex PCR, and TCRdb holds only the in-frame ones, with some missing. The data hold 2 million to 2.5 million clones, with more than 85% observed a single time. Notes on this clone: Its matching antigen is unknown.

Deletions cut 10 bases from V and 5 bases from J, with 14 bases between. CDR1 MNHEY and CDR2 SVGAGI come from the germline V gene. CDR3 length: 12 amino acids. The chain recombines TRBV6-5 with TRBJ1-1; D is ambiguous. Input material: naive CD4+ T cells from PBMCs. This sample's subset: CD45RA+ positively selected. The TCR comes from a man between 18 and 29 years old in good health. Some clones in this sample may be carry-over from other donors' samples. The CDR3 DNA is TGTGCCACCCAAGGGAGTCAGACTGAAGCTTTCTTT. This sequence encodes CATQGSQTEAFF.